This record looks at one T cell receptor (beta chain) sequence and its context. The sample holds many counts of this clonotype. It has no known antigen specificity. No base qualities exist here, and no much larger clone lies one base off it. The sample belongs to a study of patients with pleural tuberculosis (dated by TCRdb to the mid-2010s). The junction carries 13 bases between V and J, which are trimmed by 6 bases and 1 base respectively. The CDR3 starts with the cysteine, ends with the phenylalanine, and has 15 residues. Just the 45-base CDR3 DNA is kept, in frame starting at base 1. From a lookup of the germline V gene, CDR1 and CDR2 are WSHSY and SAAADI. The listed sequencing device is Illumina Genome Analyzer IIx. Using fastp at Q25 and MiXCR, TCRdb reprocessed the public reads and kept productive beta chains. Records with the same CDR3 protein are collapsed into one entry carrying the most frequent genes and DNA. For this sample there are around 50,000 distinct CDR3 sequences; 7.3% appear just once. The top ten constitute 15% to 20% of the sample.

This clonotype originated in a human donor with pleural tuberculosis. The sequence links TRBV10-2 to TRBJ1-5; the D region possibly corresponds to TRBD1 (5 bases align). For the CDR3, the sequence is CASSDGHVSNQPQHF. The DNA sequence is given as TGCGCCAGCAGCGATGGACACGTCAGCAATCAGCCCCAGCATTTT.